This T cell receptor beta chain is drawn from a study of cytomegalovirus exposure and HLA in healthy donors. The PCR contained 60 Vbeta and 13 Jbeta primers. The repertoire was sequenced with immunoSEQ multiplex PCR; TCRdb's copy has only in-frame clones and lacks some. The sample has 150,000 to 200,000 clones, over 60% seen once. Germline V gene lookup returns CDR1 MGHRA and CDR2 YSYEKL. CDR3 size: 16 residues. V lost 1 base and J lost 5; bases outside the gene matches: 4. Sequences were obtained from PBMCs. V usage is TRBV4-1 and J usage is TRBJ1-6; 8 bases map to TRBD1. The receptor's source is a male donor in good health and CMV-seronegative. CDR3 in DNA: TGCGCCAGCAGCCAAGGACAGGGGAAGAATAATTCACCCCTCCACTTT. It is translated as CASSQGQGKNNSPLHF.